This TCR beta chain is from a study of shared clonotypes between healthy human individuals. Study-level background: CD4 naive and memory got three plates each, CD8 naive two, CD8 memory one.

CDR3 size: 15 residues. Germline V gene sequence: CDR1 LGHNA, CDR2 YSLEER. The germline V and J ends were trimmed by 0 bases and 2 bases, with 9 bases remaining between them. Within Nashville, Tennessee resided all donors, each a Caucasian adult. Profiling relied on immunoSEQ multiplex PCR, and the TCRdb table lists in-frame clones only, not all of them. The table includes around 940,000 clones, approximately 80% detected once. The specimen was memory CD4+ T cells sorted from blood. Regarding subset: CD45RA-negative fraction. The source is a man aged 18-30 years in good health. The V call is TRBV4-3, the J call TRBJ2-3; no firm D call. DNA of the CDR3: TGCGCCAGCAGCCAAGATATAAGGGCCACAGATACGCAGTATTTT. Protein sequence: CASSQDIRATDTQYF.